This T cell receptor (beta chain) was captured in a study of blood T cell repertoires in COVID-19. Study-wide context: Acute and convalescent COVID-19 samples came from the United States, Italy and Spain. In each case, the material was cDNA or gDNA derived from T cells, B-cell-depleted T cells, or PBMCs.

This CDR3 contains 15 residues. In germline, CDR1 is LGHDT, CDR2 YNNKEL (reference sequence). V lost 4 bases, J lost 1 base, and 11 bases lay in between. Study processing details: The authors estimated nucleated cell counts from reference gene primer amplification. Produced via immunoSEQ multiplex PCR; TCRdb's table is partial and in-frame only. The V and J calls and clone size were taken over from that table, and D and trimming were inferred from the DNA. This table holds about 120,000 clones, over 85% found once. Seattle enrolled patients during active infection and tracked them longitudinally. The source material was peripheral blood. The sequence derives from a man in his 60s with COVID-19, enrolled during active disease. The chain carries TRBV3-1 (or the pseudogene TRBV3-2) and TRBJ2-1; the D gene is possibly TRBD2 (6 bases). CDR3 sequence (DNA): TGTGCCAGCAGCCCCCGGGACTCGTCCTACAATGAGCAGTTCTTC. Protein sequence: CASSPRDSSYNEQFF.